The clone carrying this TCR beta chain appeared a single time. These data belong to a study of T cell responses to AZD1222 COVID-19 vaccine. The table came from immunoSEQ multiplex PCR; TCRdb's copy has only in-frame clones and leaves some out. The data contain approximately 85,000 clones, roughly nine tenths of them seen just once; the ten biggest clones take up approximately 7%. With 3 bases removed from V and 6 bases from J, the gap between germline ends came to 12 bases. Germline CDR1 and CDR2: MNHEY and SMNVEV (reference sequence). The length of the CDR3 is 13 residues. This specimen consisted of peripheral blood, obtained on day 0 of AZD1222 vaccination. The receptor's source is an adult in good health. The V gene is TRBV27, the J gene TRBJ2-7, with D tentatively TRBD1 (6 bases). CDR3 sequence: CASSFRGWGEQYF. The CDR3, as DNA: TGTGCCAGCAGTTTCAGGGGTTGGGGCGAGCAGTACTTC.